These 10 T cell receptor beta chains came from one sample sequenced in a study of T cell responses to AZD1222 COVID-19 vaccine (dated by TCRdb to about 2021). The library was prepared using the immunoSEQ multiplex PCR assay. The table comes from immuneACCESS by way of TCRdb, which keeps in-frame sequences with V and J called. Part of the clones is missing from these tables; in studies checked, under half for an unresolved V gene and the rest for unknown reasons. This sample has fewer than 110,000 clones in its table, and 87% of those were observed once. The biggest ten clones account for 4.8% of the sample. Taken with the paper, the label for time point translates to: about 28 days (+/-7) after the second vaccine dose. Material: peripheral blood, obtained 28 days after the second AZD1222 dose. The receptors were sampled from an adult who received the AZD1222 COVID-19 vaccine.

This sequence joins TRBV15 and TRBJ1-2; D is undetermined. Germline V lookup: CDR1 LNHNV, CDR2 YYDKDF (reference sequence). Trimming shortened V by 1 base and J by 8 bases, and 11 bases separated the two germline ends. CDR3 length: 13 amino acids. This CDR3 reads CATSRALLGGYTF. CDR3 DNA sequence: TGTGCCACCAGCAGAGCGCTACTTGGGGGCTACACCTTC.

The gene calls are TRBV25-1 and TRBJ2-3, with TRBD2 as a possible D gene (6 bases). Deletions cut 0 bases from V and 1 base from J, with 17 bases between. The germline gives CDR1 MGHDK, CDR2 SYGVNS. The CDR3 extends over 18 amino acids. In DNA form, the CDR3 reads TGTGCCAGCAGTGAATACCACCGTGTCGTAGCGGGCACAGATACGCAGTATTTT. It encodes CASSEYHRVVAGTDTQYF.

V usage is TRBV5-1 and J usage is TRBJ2-1; no firm D call. The CDR3 runs 14 residues. V gave up 0 bases and J gave up 7 bases, with 11 bases separating them. Germline loops: CDR1 SGHRS, CDR2 YFSETQ. The chain's CDR3 is CASSLDSPLNEQFF. Here the CDR3 DNA reads TGCGCCAGCAGCTTGGACTCCCCTTTGAATGAGCAGTTCTTC.

This chain uses TRBV3-1 (or the pseudogene TRBV3-2) with TRBJ2-5; a weak D match, TRBD1 (5 bases). V shed 2 bases and J shed 2 bases, with 9 bases lying between them. CDR3 length equals 14 residues. Germline V gene data show CDR1 as LGHDT and CDR2 as YNNKEL (reference sequence). The CDR3 here is CASSQMTVQETQYF. The CDR3 DNA is TGTGCCAGCAGCCAAATGACAGTTCAAGAGACCCAGTACTTC.

The genes are TRBV12-5 and TRBJ1-2, with D possibly being TRBD1 (6 bases). Germline-derived CDR1 and CDR2 are LGHNT and FRNRAP. The V end was cut by 3 bases, the J end by 4 bases, with 9 bases between. The CDR3 is 13 residues long. The CDR3 reads CASGFGQSYGYTF. Written as DNA, the CDR3 is TGTGCTAGTGGTTTTGGACAGTCCTATGGCTACACCTTC. Based on the CDR3 plus reference TRBV12-5 and TRBJ1-2, the full variable domain is DARVTQTPRHKVTEMGQEVTMRCQPILGHNTVFWYRQTMMQGLELLAYFRNRAPLDDSGMPKDRFSAEMPDATLATLKIQPSEPRDSAVYFCASGFGQSYGYTFGSGTRLTVV.

The rearrangement links TRBV7-2 to TRBJ2-1; no reliable D call. V was shortened by 5 bases and J by 9 bases, with 11 bases between the two germline ends. The V gene's germline CDR1 is SGHTA and CDR2 FQGNSA. The CDR3 has 12 residues. CDR3 region: CASSLGRLEQFF. CDR3 DNA sequence: TGTGCCAGCAGCCTCGGCCGTCTTGAGCAGTTCTTC.

The chain couples TRBV24-1 to TRBJ1-5, with D unresolved. Germline CDR1 and CDR2: KGHDR and SFDVKD. Trimming took off 9 bases at V and 0 bases at J, with 8 bases between the two ends. The CDR3 length is 13 residues. In DNA, the CDR3 is TGTGCCACCGGGGTTAATAGCAATCAGCCCCAGCATTTT. It translates to CATGVNSNQPQHF.

This clone has a handful of counts. This sequence joins TRBV10-3 and TRBJ1-2, with 8 bases matching TRBD1. Looked up from germline, CDR1 is ENHRY and CDR2 is SYGVKD. The CDR3 totals 14 residues. V was clipped by 6 bases and J by 5 bases; unmatched bases: 8. The CDR3 DNA follows: TGTGCCATCAGGCCAGGACAGGGATCTTATGGCTACACCTTC. Its protein product is CAIRPGQGSYGYTF.

The CDR3 sequence is CASSFRRVNTEAFF. The CDR3 DNA reads TGTGCCAGCAGTTTTAGACGGGTGAACACTGAAGCTTTCTTT. The chain couples TRBV2 to TRBJ1-1; no reliable D call. Per germline, CDR1 SNHLY and CDR2 FYNNEI. The CDR3 has 14 residues. V was pared by 5 bases and J by 0 bases, with 10 bases between.

This clone was detected only once. The J gene is TRBJ1-5, the V gene TRBV28, with unresolved D. The length of the CDR3 is 13 residues. The ends were cut back, 5 bases at V and 10 bases at J, with 15 bases in the middle. From germline, CDR1 is MDHEN and CDR2 SYDVKM. The CDR3 region is CASSLPLDLPQHF. The CDR3, as DNA: TGTGCCAGCAGTCTACCTCTTGACCTACCCCAGCATTTT.